This paragraph covers one TCR beta chain sequence. This sample stems from a study of blood T cell repertoires in COVID-19. The CDR3 sequence is 18 residues long. Germline CDR1 is SGHVS and CDR2 is FQNEAQ. The junction had 12 bases not matched to a gene; V was cut back by 7 bases and J by 0 bases. Assay: immunoSEQ multiplex PCR; the TCRdb copy retains only in-frame clones and omits some. The sample carries roughly 250,000 clones, approximately 88% recorded once. This receptor was taken from a woman aged 35 to 49 with acute COVID-19. Material: PBMCs or T cells enriched from blood (not recorded which). V and J are TRBV7-8 and TRBJ2-1, with 10 bases lining up with TRBD2. In DNA form, the CDR3 reads TGTGCCAGCACCAAAATCCCTAGCGGGAGACTCTCCTACAATGAGCAGTTCTTC. Translated: CASTKIPSGRLSYNEQFF.